Below, 3 T cell receptor beta chains from the same sample are listed, as sequenced in a study of blood T cell repertoires in COVID-19. The method was immunoSEQ multiplex PCR; TCRdb's version includes in-frame clones alone and lacks a portion of them. Seen here are 100,000 to 150,000 clones, approximately 74% observed once, and the top ten hold around 5.2%. Sequenced sample: peripheral blood. The receptors originated from a man in his sixties with acute or convalescent COVID-19.

The chain couples TRBV4-2 to TRBJ1-2; no firm D call. Germline CDR1 is LGHNA and CDR2 is YNFKEQ. Trimming took 2 bases from V and 5 from J, leaving 18 bases between them. This CDR3 spans 16 amino acids. The CDR3 bases are TGTGCCAGCAGCCAAACCCTAGCTGCGGGGAGTTATGGCTACACCTTC. Its translation: CASSQTLAAGSYGYTF.

The V gene is TRBV11-1, the J gene TRBJ1-2, with a weak D call TRBD1 (5 bases). The ends were cut back, 2 bases at V and 7 bases at J, with 14 bases in the middle. Germline V CDR1 and CDR2: SGHAT, FQDESV (reference sequence). This CDR3 comprises 14 residues. In nucleotides, the CDR3 is TGTGCCAGCAGCTTACGGGCAGGGCAAGGTGGCTACACCTTC. Its protein is CASSLRAGQGGYTF.

The V call is TRBV19, the J call TRBJ1-2; 10 nucleotides match TRBD1. The trim removed 5 bases at V and 1 base at J, leaving 10 bases unmatched. Germline CDR1 LNHDA, CDR2 SQIVND (reference sequence). The CDR3 length is 17 residues. The CDR3: CASSQPGQGSLNYGYTF. CDR3 bases: TGTGCCAGTAGTCAACCGGGACAGGGGTCCCTTAACTATGGCTACACCTTC.